This T cell receptor (beta chain) emerged from a study of shared clonotypes between healthy human individuals. V lost 4 bases and J 3 bases, leaving 20 bases between the germline ends. CDR1 and CDR2 (germline): SGDLS, YYNGEE. The CDR3 contains 17 residues. On sorted subsets, replicate PCRs used about 200 ng DNA, or tens of thousands of T cell genomes. Clones were sequenced by immunoSEQ multiplex PCR, and TCRdb holds only the in-frame ones, with some missing. This table has millions of clones, about 95% appearing once. Naivety among CD8 cells was defined by CD45RO negativity and positive CCR7 selection, thereby excluding terminally differentiated effector memory CD45RA+ cells.

Sequencing input: naive CD8+ T cells sorted from blood. The sequence was collected from a man aged 18 to 29 in good health. The rearrangement uses TRBV9 and TRBJ1-3; D is perhaps TRBD1 (5 bases). The CDR3 sequence: CASSPGDGGWRGNTIYF. CDR3 sequence (DNA): TGTGCCAGCAGCCCCGGGGATGGGGGGTGGCGTGGAAACACCATATATTTT.